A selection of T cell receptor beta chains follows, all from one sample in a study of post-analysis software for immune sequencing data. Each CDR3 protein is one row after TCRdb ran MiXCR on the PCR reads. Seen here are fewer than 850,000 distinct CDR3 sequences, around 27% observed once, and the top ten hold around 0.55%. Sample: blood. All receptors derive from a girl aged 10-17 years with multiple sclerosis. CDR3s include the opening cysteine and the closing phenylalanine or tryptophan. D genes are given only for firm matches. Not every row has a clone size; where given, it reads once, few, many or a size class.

CSVLHGTAYGYTF,TGCAGCGTGTTGCACGGGACAGCCTATGGCTACACCTTC,few,TRBJ1-2,TRBV29-1,TRBD1
CSVVRTSSYEQYF,TGCAGCGTTGTCCGTACCAGCTCCTACGAGCAGTACTTC,many,TRBJ2-7,TRBV29-1,-
CASSDRLAGEDTQYF,TGTGCCAGCAGCGACCGACTAGCGGGAGAAGATACGCAGTATTTT,-,TRBJ2-3,TRBV11-2,TRBD2
CASSLASGKSVYGYTF,TGCGCCAGCAGCTTGGCCTCGGGGAAATCGGTCTATGGCTACACCTTC,-,TRBJ1-2,TRBV5-1,-
CASSQDFYRAGGYNEQFF,TGCGCCAGCAGCCAAGACTTCTACCGGGCGGGAGGCTACAATGAGCAGTTCTTC,few,TRBJ2-1,TRBV4-3,TRBD2
CAISDTSGSDEQFF,TGTGCCATCAGTGATACTAGCGGGAGTGATGAGCAGTTCTTC,-,TRBJ2-1,TRBV10-3,TRBD2
CASSLRNQPQHF,TGTGCCAGCAGCTTGCGCAATCAGCCCCAGCATTTT,-,TRBJ1-5,TRBV5-8,-
CSASTGGGETQYF,TGCAGTGCTAGTACAGGGGGCGGGGAGACCCAGTACTTC,-,TRBJ2-5,TRBV20-1,TRBD1
CASRADGEEMRTQYF,TGTGCCAGCAGGGCCGACGGCGAAGAGATGAGGACCCAGTACTTC,few,TRBJ2-5,TRBV2,-
CASSPRGGTGQETQYF,TGTGCCAGCAGCCCGCGGGGGGGTACCGGCCAGGAGACCCAGTACTTC,few,TRBJ2-5,TRBV5-4,TRBD2
CSVNDRGYWETQYF,TGCAGCGTCAACGACAGGGGTTATTGGGAGACCCAGTACTTC,-,TRBJ2-5,TRBV29-1,TRBD1